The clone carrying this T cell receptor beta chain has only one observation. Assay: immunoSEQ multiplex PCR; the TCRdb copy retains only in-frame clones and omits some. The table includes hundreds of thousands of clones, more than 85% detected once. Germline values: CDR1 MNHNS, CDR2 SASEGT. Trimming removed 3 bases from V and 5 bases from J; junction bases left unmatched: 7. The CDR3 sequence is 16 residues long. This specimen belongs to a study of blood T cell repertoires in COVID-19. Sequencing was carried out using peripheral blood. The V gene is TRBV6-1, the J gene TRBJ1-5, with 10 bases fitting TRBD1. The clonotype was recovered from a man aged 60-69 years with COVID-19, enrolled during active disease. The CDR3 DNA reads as TGTGCCAGCAGTGACGGGACAGGGGACCGCTATCAGCCCCAGCATTTT. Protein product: CASSDGTGDRYQPQHF.